These 16 T cell receptor beta chains share one sample of origin, sequenced in a study of T cell responses to AZD1222 COVID-19 vaccine. The assay was immunoSEQ multiplex PCR, and TCRdb's table has in-frame clones only and misses some. Here the sample spans some 120,000 clones, about 85% being singletons. Sequenced material: peripheral blood, taken on day 0 of AZD1222 vaccination. Receptors were obtained from an adult in good health.

The chain recombines TRBV6-5 with TRBJ1-1; D gene unclear. Trimming took off 0 bases at V and 5 bases at J, with 13 bases between the two ends. Germline V gene sequence: CDR1 MNHEY, CDR2 SVGAGI. This CDR3 has 15 amino acids. The CDR3 is CASSYSSVGSTEAFF. The CDR3 coding sequence is TGTGCCAGCAGTTACTCGAGTGTGGGGAGTACTGAAGCTTTCTTT.

The CDR3 bases are TGTGCCAGCAGCTCCTCTAGGGTGGTTCAGGGACGCTATGGCTACACCTTC. It codes for CASSSSRVVQGRYGYTF. This chain links TRBV7-2 with TRBJ1-2; TRBD1 is a possible D gene (5 bases). Germline CDR1 and CDR2: SGHTA and FQGNSA. This CDR3 comprises 17 residues. V shed 4 bases and J shed 4 bases, with 22 bases lying between them.

V usage is TRBV5-1 and J usage is TRBJ2-5, with 9 bases aligning to TRBD2. Per the germline V gene, CDR1 is SGHRS and CDR2 is YFSETQ. Trimming removed 3 bases from V and 5 bases from J; junction bases left unmatched: 5. The CDR3 has 14 residues. CDR3 bases: TGCGCCAGCAGCTGGCGCGGGGGGGACGAGACCCAGTACTTC. Translated: CASSWRGGDETQYF.

The chain carries TRBV5-3 and TRBJ1-4, with unresolved D. TRBV5-3 is designated an ORF whose function remains uncertain. This CDR3 has 12 amino acids. The V end was cut by 4 bases, the J end by 5 bases, with 6 bases between. Here the CDR3 reads CARSHLNEKLFF. The CDR3 DNA follows: TGTGCCAGAAGCCATCTCAATGAAAAACTGTTTTTT.

V gene TRBV5-4 combines with J gene TRBJ2-7, with a tentative D call TRBD2 (5 bases). Germline V gene sequence: CDR1 SGHNT, CDR2 YYREEE (reference sequence). Trimming took off 4 bases at V and 1 base at J, with 9 bases between the two ends. This CDR3 has 13 residues. CDR3 coding DNA: TGTGCCAGCAGCCCCGGGGTGTCCTACGAGCAGTACTTC. This translates into CASSPGVSYEQYF.

This chain connects TRBV5-8 to TRBJ2-2; TRBD2 matches 13 bases. J gave up 1 base and V 4 bases, and 4 bases lay outside the gene matches. The CDR3 runs to 17 residues. CDR1 and CDR2 from the germline V gene are SGHTS and YDEGEE. The CDR3: CASSPGLAGRNTGELFF. The CDR3 coding sequence is TGTGCCAGCAGCCCGGGACTAGCGGGGAGGAACACCGGGGAGCTGTTTTTT.

The gene calls are TRBV27 and TRBJ2-1; 7 bases align to TRBD1. V was pared by 6 bases and J by 6 bases, with 5 bases of the junction left unmatched. The CDR3 extends over 13 amino acids. Germline V gene lookup returns CDR1 MNHEY and CDR2 SMNVEV (reference sequence). CDR3 coding DNA: TGTGCCAGCAGGGGTGGACAGGTCAATGAGCAGTTCTTC. Encoded protein: CASRGGQVNEQFF.

The chain couples TRBV2 to TRBJ2-5; 7 nucleotides align to TRBD2. Germline assignment: CDR1 SNHLY and CDR2 FYNNEI. V lost 7 bases to trimming and J lost 4 bases; unmatched junction nucleotides: 12. The CDR3 runs to 15 residues. The CDR3 sequence is CASNPPTSRGETQYF. CDR3 nucleotide sequence: TGTGCCAGCAACCCTCCGACTAGCCGGGGAGAGACCCAGTACTTC.

The J gene is TRBJ1-2, the V gene TRBV9; no clear D. Germline lookup yields CDR1 SGDLS and CDR2 YYNGEE. V lost 5 bases to trimming and J lost 3 bases, with 20 bases between them. The CDR3 sequence is 16 residues long. Here the CDR3 reads CASSRRPSLRDYGYTF. In DNA form, the CDR3 reads TGTGCCAGCAGTAGACGGCCTAGCCTGAGGGACTATGGCTACACCTTC.

This chain links TRBV11-3 with TRBJ2-2; D is perhaps TRBD2 (6 bases). The CDR3 spans 15 residues. Trimming cost V 8 bases and J 2 bases, with 15 bases left between them. Germline-derived CDR1 and CDR2 are SGHNT and YENEEA. The CDR3 protein is CASSSRDFNTGELFF. For the CDR3, the DNA is TGTGCCAGCTCCTCCCGGGACTTCAACACCGGGGAGCTGTTTTTT. Together with reference TRBV11-3 and TRBJ2-2, the CDR3 gives the full variable domain: EAGVVQSPRYKIIEKKQPVAFWCNPISGHNTLYWYLQNLGQGPELLIRYENEEAVDDSQLPKDRFSAERLKGVDSTLKIQPAELGDSAVYLCASSSRDFNTGELFFGEGSRLTVL.

This clone showed up just once. This chain connects TRBV7-9 to TRBJ2-3; 8 positions agree with TRBD2. The CDR3 is 18 amino acids. With 5 bases clipped from V and 10 bases from J, the junction kept 23 bases outside the gene matches. CDR1 SEHNR and CDR2 FQNEAQ come from the germline V gene (reference sequence). The CDR3 DNA reads TGTGCCAGCAGCCCAAAGCGGGGAGCGGGGGACTTAACGGTTCCGCAGTATTTT. It yields the protein CASSPKRGAGDLTVPQYF.

The V gene is TRBV24-1, the J gene TRBJ2-3; D remains ambiguous. Trimming took off 5 bases at V and 0 bases at J, with 11 bases between the two ends. The length of the CDR3 is 15 residues. Looked up from germline, CDR1 is KGHDR and CDR2 is SFDVKD. CDR3 nucleotides: TGTGCCACCAGTGGTCTCGAAACTAGCACAGATACGCAGTATTTT. This gives the protein CATSGLETSTDTQYF.

The CDR3 DNA reads as TGTGCCAGCAGTTACTCGGCGGGGGCCGGTGAAAAACTGTTTTTT. Translation: CASSYSAGAGEKLFF. This chain uses TRBV6-5 with TRBJ1-4, with D perhaps matching TRBD1 (6 bases). V was shortened by 0 bases and J by 7 bases, with 12 bases between the two germline ends. The CDR3 contains 15 residues. CDR1 is MNHEY, CDR2 SVGAGI, per germline.

The rearrangement uses TRBV18 and TRBJ1-5, with 8 bases aligning to TRBD1. Germline CDR1 is KGHSH and CDR2 is LQKENI. V lost 6 bases, J lost 0 bases, and 4 bases stayed unmatched. The CDR3 is made up of 15 amino acids. This CDR3 is CASSPGGGSNQPQHF. DNA for the CDR3: TGTGCCAGCTCGCCAGGGGGCGGTAGCAATCAGCCCCAGCATTTT.

The gene calls are TRBV7-6 and TRBJ1-4; D perhaps matches TRBD1 (5 bases). V was cut by 5 bases and J by 7 bases, with 11 bases left in between. CDR3 size: 13 residues. The germline CDR1 and CDR2 sequences are SGHVS and FNYEAQ. The CDR3 coding sequence is TGTGCCAGCAGCCCTACAGGTTTTGAAAAACTGTTTTTT. Its translation is CASSPTGFEKLFF.

The CDR3 coding sequence is TGTGCCAGCAGCTTTAGAGAGGGGACTGGAAACACCATATATTTT. This gives the protein CASSFREGTGNTIYF. J is TRBJ1-3 and V is TRBV11-2, with D possibly being TRBD1 (5 bases). The CDR3 has 15 amino acids. Trimming cost V 3 bases and J 2 bases, with 11 bases left between them. Germline assignment: CDR1 SGHAT and CDR2 FQNNGV. Supplemented by reference TRBV11-2 and TRBJ1-3, the full variable domain reads EAGVAQSPRYKIIEKRQSVAFWCNPISGHATLYWYQQILGQGPKLLIQFQNNGVVDDSQLPKDRFSAERLKGVDSTLKIQPAKLEDSAVYLCASSFREGTGNTIYFGEGSWLTVV.